These 20 T cell receptor beta chains were sequenced from one sample in a study of shared clonotypes between healthy human individuals (TCRdb year 2020). The method behind the library was the immunoSEQ multiplex PCR assay. TCRdb provides this immuneACCESS table in a form limited to in-frame rearrangements. Some clones are lacking; in checked studies, under half of them reflect an unresolved V gene, and why the rest are absent is not known. In this sample the table shows approximately 500,000 clones, more than 65% of which occur a single time. The biggest ten clones account for about 13% of the sample. The sample consisted of PBMCs. The receptors originated from a woman aged 40 to 55 in good health. Some clones in this sample may be carry-over from other donors' samples.

This clone came up a few times. CDR3 bases: TGCAGCGTTATCCGACAGGGTCGGGCCAAAAACATTCAGTACTTC. Translating it yields CSVIRQGRAKNIQYF. The gene calls are TRBV29-1 and TRBJ2-4, with TRBD1 identical over 7 bases. Trimming took 5 bases from V and 1 from J; bases not matched to a gene: 8. CDR1 is SQVTM, CDR2 ANQGSEA, per germline. This CDR3 spans 15 amino acids.

V gene TRBV2 combines with J gene TRBJ2-5; 8 nucleotides align to TRBD2. J gave up 4 bases and V 2 bases, and 6 bases lay outside the gene matches. The CDR3 has 15 residues. Looked up from germline, CDR1 is SNHLY and CDR2 is FYNNEI. CDR3 sequence reads: CASSERSSGRETQYF. In DNA form, the CDR3 reads TGTGCCAGCAGTGAACGGTCTAGCGGGCGAGAGACCCAGTACTTC.

This clone has just a few counts. The chain combines TRBV4-1 with TRBJ2-7; 7 bases are shared with TRBD2. Germline CDR1 is MGHRA and CDR2 is YSYEKL. V shed 0 bases, J shed 4 bases, and the junction held 12 bases outside the gene matches. The CDR3 sequence is 17 residues long. The CDR3 reads CASSQERREAVGYEQYF. The DNA of the CDR3 is TGCGCCAGCAGCCAAGAAAGACGGGAGGCCGTCGGTTACGAGCAGTACTTC.

In the case of this clone: A far bigger clonotype differs at one base, so this is likely a read error. Within the sample, other DNA sequences also encode this same CDR3. V and J are TRBV29-1 and TRBJ2-2, with a tentative D call TRBD1 (6 bases). Germline assignment: CDR1 SQVTM and CDR2 ANQGSEA. The CDR3 runs to 14 residues. The CDR3 DNA follows: TGCAGCGGGGACGGGACACCGAACACAGGGGAGCTGTTTTTT. It codes for CSGDGTPNTGELFF.

The chain links TRBV18 to TRBJ2-3; maybe TRBD2 (6 bases). CDR1 and CDR2 (germline): KGHSH, LQKENI. V lost 1 base and J lost 2, with 10 bases in between. The length of the CDR3 is 15 residues. The DNA for the CDR3 is TGTGCCAGCTCACCACGCGCGGGGCACACAGATACGCAGTATTTT. It codes for CASSPRAGHTDTQYF.

This chain connects TRBV18 to TRBJ2-3, with 9 bases identical to TRBD2. CDR3 length: 16 residues. Germline CDR1 reads KGHSH; CDR2 reads LQKENI. V dropped 2 bases and J dropped 4; count of bases not matched to a gene: 7. The CDR3 is CASSPWSSGVADTQYF. The CDR3 DNA reads TGTGCCAGCTCACCATGGTCTAGCGGGGTGGCAGATACGCAGTATTTT.

This chain connects TRBV28 to TRBJ2-2; 14 nucleotides align to TRBD2. CDR1 is MDHEN, CDR2 SYDVKM, per germline. J was trimmed by 6 bases and V by 6 bases; bases with no gene match: 6. CDR3 length equals 16 residues. CDR3 amino acids: CASRGLAGAWAGELFF. As DNA, the CDR3 is TGTGCCAGCAGGGGACTAGCGGGAGCCTGGGCCGGGGAGCTGTTTTTT.

The chain has TRBV11-3 and TRBJ2-2, with D maybe TRBD2 (7 bases). Trimming took off 5 bases at V and 2 bases at J, with 12 bases between the two ends. The CDR3 consists of 15 residues. The germline V gene encodes CDR1 SGHNT and CDR2 YENEEA. The CDR3 DNA sequence: TGTGCCAGCAGCGTAGGGGGGGACAACACCGGGGAGCTGTTTTTT. The encoded protein is CASSVGGDNTGELFF.

The rearrangement uses TRBV7-9 and TRBJ1-2; tentatively, D is TRBD1 (5 bases). The germline gives CDR1 SEHNR, CDR2 FQNEAQ (reference sequence). This CDR3 spans 12 amino acids. V shed 5 bases and J shed 5 bases, with 9 bases lying between them. The DNA of the CDR3 is TGTGCCAGCAGCCAAGGGACTTATGGCTACACCTTC. Protein product: CASSQGTYGYTF.

Here the CDR3 reads CASSLSDRGGAGELFF. In DNA form, the CDR3 reads TGTGCCAGCAGTTTATCGGACAGGGGGGGTGCCGGGGAGCTGTTTTTT. This sequence joins TRBV27 and TRBJ2-2; 10 nucleotides line up with TRBD1. The CDR3 loop spans 16 amino acids. Per the germline V gene, CDR1 is MNHEY and CDR2 is SMNVEV (reference sequence). The trim removed 0 bases at V and 6 bases at J, leaving 4 bases unmatched.

CDR3 nucleotides: TGCAGCGTTGAACTGGCGGGAGATACGCAGTATTTT. Protein: CSVELAGDTQYF. The rearrangement links TRBV29-1 to TRBJ2-3; D perhaps matches TRBD2 (5 bases). Trimming removed 2 bases at V and 5 bases at J, with 8 bases between. The CDR3 sequence is 12 residues long. Germline V gene data show CDR1 as SQVTM and CDR2 as ANQGSEA.

The chain couples TRBV4-1 to TRBJ2-3; 8 bases align to TRBD1. The germline V gene has CDR1 MGHRA and CDR2 YSYEKL. The CDR3 is 16 residues long. V shed 0 bases, J shed 8 bases, and the junction held 10 bases outside the gene matches. This CDR3 is CASSQEGQGAQVTQYF. Here the CDR3 DNA reads TGCGCCAGCAGCCAAGAAGGCCAGGGGGCGCAAGTTACGCAGTATTTT.

V and J are TRBV2 and TRBJ2-7; TRBD1 matches 9 bases. CDR3 size: 14 residues. The J segment lost 0 bases and the V segment lost 6 bases, leaving 3 bases of the junction unmatched. CDR1 SNHLY and CDR2 FYNNEI come from the germline V gene. The CDR3 sequence: CASRPGQGSYEQYF. CDR3 coding DNA: TGTGCCAGCAGGCCGGGACAGGGCTCCTACGAGCAGTACTTC.

Note on this clone: A read error is likely here: a far larger clone is one base away. J is TRBJ2-7 and V is TRBV4-2; 9 nucleotides match TRBD2. This CDR3 region has 18 residues. CDR1 LGHNA and CDR2 YNFKEQ come from the germline V gene. The CDR3 sequence is CASSQEWAGGPFVHEQHF. Written as DNA, the CDR3 is TGTGCCAGCAGCCAAGAGTGGGCGGGAGGGCCTTTCGTACACGAGCAGCACTTC.

The chain combines TRBV27 with TRBJ1-2, with a weak D call TRBD1 (5 bases). This CDR3 is built from 14 residues. V was cut by 6 bases and J by 4 bases, with 15 bases left in between. Per the germline V gene, CDR1 is MNHEY and CDR2 is SMNVEV (reference sequence). The CDR3 DNA is TGTGCCAGCAGATTACAGGCCGCGCCCTATGGCTACACCTTC. This codes for CASRLQAAPYGYTF.

The chain combines TRBV9 with TRBJ2-2; 13 bases align to TRBD2. This CDR3 is 21 amino acids long. Looked up from germline, CDR1 is SGDLS and CDR2 is YYNGEE. Trimming cost V 4 bases and J 3 bases; bases outside gene matches: 18. Here the CDR3 DNA reads TGTGCCAGCAGCTCGCAGGGAGTCCCGACTAGCGGGAGGTCTTACACCGGGGAGCTGTTTTTT. Translating gives CASSSQGVPTSGRSYTGELFF.

The V gene is TRBV19, the J gene TRBJ2-2; maybe TRBD2 (5 bases). Germline loops: CDR1 LNHDA, CDR2 SQIVND (reference sequence). V dropped 7 bases and J dropped 4 bases, with 19 bases sitting between them. The CDR3 length is 16 residues. CDR3: CASTRRRPRGTGELFF. The CDR3 DNA is TGTGCCAGTACCCGTCGGAGGCCCCGGGGCACCGGGGAGCTGTTTTTT.

For this clone: Different DNA sequences within this sample yield the same CDR3. V is TRBV5-1 and J is TRBJ2-3, with 7 positions matching TRBD1. Germline V CDR1 and CDR2: SGHRS, YFSETQ. V lost 3 bases and J lost 1; bases outside the gene matches: 2. The CDR3 loop spans 14 amino acids. CDR3 region: CASSSGQGTDTQYF. The CDR3 nucleotides read TGCGCCAGCAGCTCCGGACAGGGCACAGATACGCAGTATTTT.

The DNA of the CDR3 is TGTGCCAGCAGCTTAGGGTTTCAGGGGGCGGCTGAAGCTTTCTTT. It is translated as CASSLGFQGAAEAFF. The rearrangement joins TRBV7-9 to TRBJ1-1, with 8 bases aligning to TRBD1. Germline lookup yields CDR1 SEHNR and CDR2 FQNEAQ (reference sequence). The V segment lost 1 base and the J segment 6 bases; nucleotides outside the gene matches: 7. CDR3 length: 15 residues.

As concerns this clone: A far larger clone is off by one base, so a read error is likely. Other DNA sequences within the sample encode an identical CDR3. The chain recombines TRBV5-1 with TRBJ1-5; D is uncertain. CDR3 length: 13 amino acids. CDR1 SGHRS and CDR2 YFSETQ come from the germline V gene. Written as DNA, the CDR3 is TGCGCCAGCAGCACGGTCCCAAGCGGAGCCCAGCATTTC. Translated, it gives CASSTVPSGAQHF.